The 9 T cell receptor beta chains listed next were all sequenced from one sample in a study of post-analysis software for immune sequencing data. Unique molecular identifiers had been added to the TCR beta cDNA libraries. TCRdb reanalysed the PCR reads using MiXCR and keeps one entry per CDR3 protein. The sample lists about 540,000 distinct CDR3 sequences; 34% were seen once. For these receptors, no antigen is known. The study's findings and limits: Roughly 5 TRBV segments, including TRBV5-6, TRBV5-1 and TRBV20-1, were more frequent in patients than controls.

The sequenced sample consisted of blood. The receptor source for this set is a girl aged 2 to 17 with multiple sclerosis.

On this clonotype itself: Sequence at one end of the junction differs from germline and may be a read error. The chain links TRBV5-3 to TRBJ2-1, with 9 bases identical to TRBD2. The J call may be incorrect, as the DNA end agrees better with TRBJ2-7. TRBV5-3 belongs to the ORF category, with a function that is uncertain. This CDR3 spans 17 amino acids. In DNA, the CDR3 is TGTGCCAGCAGCTTGGTACAGCGGGGGGCGCAATACAATGAGCAGTACTTC. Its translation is CASSLVQRGAQYNEQYF.

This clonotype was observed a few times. The CDR3 here is CASSRAPAGEPETQYF. CDR3 in DNA: TGTGCCAGCAGCAGAGCTCCAGCGGGGGAACCAGAGACCCAGTACTTC. The rearrangement links TRBV7-3 to TRBJ2-5; 8 bases align to TRBD2. This CDR3 spans 16 amino acids. The V gene end was trimmed by 5 bases and the J gene end by 4 bases; junction bases not matched to a gene: 12. Germline V gene sequence: CDR1 SGHTA, CDR2 FQGTGA.

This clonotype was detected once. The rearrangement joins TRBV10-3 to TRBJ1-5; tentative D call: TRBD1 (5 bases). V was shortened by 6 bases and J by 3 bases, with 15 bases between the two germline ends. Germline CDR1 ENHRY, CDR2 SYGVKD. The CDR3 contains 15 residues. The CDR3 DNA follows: TGTGCCATCAGACCGGCGGGCAGGGTCAATCAGCCCCAGCATTTT. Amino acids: CAIRPAGRVNQPQHF.

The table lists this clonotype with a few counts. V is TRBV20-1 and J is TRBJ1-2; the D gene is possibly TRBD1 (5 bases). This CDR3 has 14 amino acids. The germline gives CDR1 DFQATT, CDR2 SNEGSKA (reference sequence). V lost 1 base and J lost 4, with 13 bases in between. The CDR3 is CSARAGGYAYGYTF. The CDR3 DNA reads TGCAGTGCTAGAGCGGGGGGGTATGCCTATGGCTACACCTTC.

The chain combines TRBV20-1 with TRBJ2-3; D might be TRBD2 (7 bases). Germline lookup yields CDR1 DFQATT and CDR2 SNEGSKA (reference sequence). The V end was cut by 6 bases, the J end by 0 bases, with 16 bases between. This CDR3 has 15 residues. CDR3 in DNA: TGCAGTGCCGAGGGGAGGGGGGCTAGCACAGATACGCAGTATTTT. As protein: CSAEGRGASTDTQYF.

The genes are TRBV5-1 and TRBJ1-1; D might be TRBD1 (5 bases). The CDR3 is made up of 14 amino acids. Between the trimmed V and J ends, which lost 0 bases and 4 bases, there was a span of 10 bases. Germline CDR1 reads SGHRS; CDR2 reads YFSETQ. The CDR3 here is CASSLVGDGTEAFF. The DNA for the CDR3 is TGCGCCAGCAGCTTGGTGGGGGATGGCACTGAAGCTTTCTTT.

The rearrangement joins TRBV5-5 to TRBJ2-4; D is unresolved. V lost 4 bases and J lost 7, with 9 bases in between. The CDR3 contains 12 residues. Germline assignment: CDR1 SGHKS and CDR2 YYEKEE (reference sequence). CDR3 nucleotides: TGTGCCAGCAGCCTCCCCGACAACATTCAGTACTTC. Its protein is CASSLPDNIQYF.

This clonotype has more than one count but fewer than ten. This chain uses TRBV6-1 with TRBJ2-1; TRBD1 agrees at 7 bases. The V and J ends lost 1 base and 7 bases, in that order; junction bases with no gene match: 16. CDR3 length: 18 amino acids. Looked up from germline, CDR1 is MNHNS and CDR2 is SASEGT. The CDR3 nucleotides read TGTGCCAGCAGTGAAGTAATGGTACTTCTGAGGGGGCCGAATGAGCAGTTCTTC. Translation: CASSEVMVLLRGPNEQFF.

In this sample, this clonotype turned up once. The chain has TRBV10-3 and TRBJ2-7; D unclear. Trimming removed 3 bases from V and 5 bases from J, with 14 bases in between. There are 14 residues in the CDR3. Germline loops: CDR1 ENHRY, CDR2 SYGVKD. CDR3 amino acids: CAISDPRFVHEQYF. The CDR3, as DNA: TGTGCCATCAGTGATCCCAGGTTCGTCCACGAGCAGTACTTC.